A single sample is the source of the 19 T cell receptor beta chains below, sequenced in a study of blood T cell repertoires in COVID-19. Sequenced by immunoSEQ multiplex PCR; TCRdb stores in-frame clones only, minus some. The sample lists roughly 180,000 clones, 81% occurring once. Sequencing used peripheral blood. These receptors all come from a woman aged 35 to 49 with COVID-19, enrolled during active disease.

V gene TRBV5-5 combines with J gene TRBJ1-3; D may be TRBD1 (5 bases). The V gene lost 0 bases and the J gene lost 3 bases, with 13 bases spanning the gap. The CDR3 consists of 16 residues. The germline V gene encodes CDR1 SGHKS and CDR2 YYEKEE (reference sequence). Here the CDR3 DNA reads TGTGCCAGCAGCTTGGTGGGGGGTGTCATTGGAAACACCATATATTTT. It encodes CASSLVGGVIGNTIYF.

This sequence joins TRBV27 and TRBJ2-1; D ambiguous. The germline gives CDR1 MNHEY, CDR2 SMNVEV (reference sequence). V gave up 4 bases and J gave up 0 bases, with 10 bases separating them. The CDR3 is 15 amino acids. CDR3 nucleotide sequence: TGTGCCAGCAGTTCCGGGTCTTTCTCCTACAATGAGCAGTTCTTC. Its protein product is CASSSGSFSYNEQFF.

The table lists this clone with a count of one. The V call is TRBV9, the J call TRBJ2-1, with 8 positions matching TRBD2. CDR3 length: 15 amino acids. Germline CDR1 and CDR2: SGDLS and YYNGEE. V shed 2 bases and J 5 bases; nucleotides not matched to a gene: 6. The CDR3 bases are TGTGCCAGCAGCGTCAGCGGGAGCGTGAACAATGAGCAGTTCTTC. The encoded protein is CASSVSGSVNNEQFF.

This sequence joins TRBV6-1 and TRBJ1-2; 10 bases fit TRBD1. The ends lost 2 bases at V and 8 bases at J; junction bases unmatched: 8. The CDR3 spans 15 residues. Germline CDR1 reads MNHNS; CDR2 reads SASEGT. The CDR3 DNA follows: TGTGCCAGCAGTGAAAGGTCGACAGGGGGCGCAGGCTACACCTTC. Its translation: CASSERSTGGAGYTF.

The chain combines TRBV6-6 with TRBJ1-2; 9 nucleotides align to TRBD1. Germline assignment: CDR1 MNHNY and CDR2 SVGAGI (reference sequence). The CDR3 has 14 residues. V shed 2 bases and J 6 bases; nucleotides not matched to a gene: 4. The CDR3 bases are TGTGCCAGCAGTTACCAGGGGACAGGGCATGGCTACACCTTC. Translating gives CASSYQGTGHGYTF.

The V call is TRBV2, the J call TRBJ1-1, with D uncertain. The CDR3 spans 15 residues. V shed 1 base and J shed 0 bases, with 9 bases lying between them. Germline loops: CDR1 SNHLY, CDR2 FYNNEI. CDR3 bases: TGTGCCAGCAGTGAAGGATTCGGTATGAACACTGAAGCTTTCTTT. This sequence encodes CASSEGFGMNTEAFF.

The chain carries TRBV30 and TRBJ2-3; 9 nucleotides match TRBD1. The ends lost 5 bases at V and 0 bases at J; junction bases unmatched: 6. CDR3 length: 15 residues. From germline, CDR1 is GTSNPN and CDR2 SVGIG (reference sequence). CDR3 region: CAWDDRGSSTDTQYF. The CDR3 DNA follows: TGTGCCTGGGATGACAGGGGGTCTAGCACAGATACGCAGTATTTT.

J is TRBJ2-4 and V is TRBV12-3 or TRBV12-4, with 10 bases aligning to TRBD2. The CDR3 runs 13 residues. Germline trimming cut 5 bases from V and 6 bases from J; bases unmatched to any gene: 1. The CDR3 loop reads CASSQRGGNIQYF. For the CDR3, the DNA is TGTGCCAGCAGTCAGCGGGGGGGAAACATTCAGTACTTC.

The V gene is TRBV9, the J gene TRBJ1-5; the D is unclear. The V gene lost 3 bases and the J gene lost 10 bases, with 14 bases spanning the gap. CDR3 length equals 13 residues. Germline V gives CDR1 SGDLS, CDR2 YYNGEE. The CDR3 spells CASSAASGSPQHF. CDR3 sequence (DNA): TGTGCCAGCAGCGCAGCCTCGGGGTCTCCCCAGCATTTT. Complete variable domain (other parts from reference TRBV9 and TRBJ1-5): DSGVTQTPKHLITATGQRVTLRCSPRSGDLSVYWYQQSLDQGLQFLIQYYNGEERAKGNILERFSAQQFPDLHSELNLSSLELGDSALYFCASSAASGSPQHFGDGTRLSIL.

This clone has just one count. The sample carries other DNA sequences with the same CDR3. V and J are TRBV7-8 and TRBJ2-5; D remains ambiguous. Germline values: CDR1 SGHVS, CDR2 FQNEAQ. The CDR3 length is 11 residues. V was cut by 5 bases and J by 2 bases, with 3 bases left in between. CDR3 coding DNA: TGTGCCAGCAGCCCGCAAGAGACCCAGTACTTC. Protein: CASSPQETQYF.

The chain links TRBV28 to TRBJ2-7, with 9 nucleotides matching TRBD1. V was pared by 8 bases and J by 3 bases, with 14 bases of the junction left unmatched. CDR1 MDHEN and CDR2 SYDVKM come from the germline V gene. The CDR3 contains 16 residues. In DNA form, the CDR3 reads TGTGCCAGCTCCCTTAGAGCCGGGACAGGGATCTACGAGCAGTACTTC. This sequence encodes CASSLRAGTGIYEQYF.

The CDR3 reads CASRSWTEAFF. The CDR3 region has the DNA TGTGCCAGCAGGAGTTGGACTGAAGCTTTCTTT. The chain employs TRBV2 and TRBJ1-1; D gene uncertain. The CDR3 is 11 residues long. The germline CDR1 and CDR2 sequences are SNHLY and FYNNEI. V was cut by 6 bases and J by 5 bases, with 7 bases left in between.

The gene calls are TRBV5-1 and TRBJ2-7; 7 positions agree with TRBD2. Germline CDR1 is SGHRS and CDR2 is YFSETQ. V lost 0 bases to trimming and J lost 2 bases; unmatched junction nucleotides: 8. The CDR3 runs 16 residues. CDR3 coding DNA: TGCGCCAGCAGCTTGGTTCCTAGCGGAGGAACCTACGAGCAGTACTTC. Its protein product is CASSLVPSGGTYEQYF.

The chain combines TRBV19 with TRBJ2-3, with 7 bases lining up with TRBD1. This CDR3 region has 14 residues. Germline V gene lookup returns CDR1 LNHDA and CDR2 SQIVND (reference sequence). V shed 6 bases, J shed 1 base, and the junction held 4 bases outside the gene matches. CDR3 protein: CASSLQGRTDTQYF. The CDR3 bases are TGTGCCAGTAGCCTACAGGGGCGCACAGATACGCAGTATTTT.

This chain uses TRBV7-8 with TRBJ1-1; D is undetermined. Germline V CDR1 and CDR2: SGHVS, FQNEAQ. V gave up 3 bases and J gave up 0 bases, with 11 bases separating them. This CDR3 region has 15 residues. The CDR3 loop is CASSLRPPVNTEAFF. CDR3 DNA sequence: TGTGCCAGCAGCTTGAGGCCTCCTGTGAACACTGAAGCTTTCTTT.

This chain uses TRBV24-1 with TRBJ2-3; 12 positions agree with TRBD1. The CDR3 loop spans 16 amino acids. The germline V gene encodes CDR1 KGHDR and CDR2 SFDVKD. The junction had 7 bases not matched to a gene; V was cut back by 5 bases and J by 5 bases. The CDR3 region is CATSGPGQGAGDTQYF. For the CDR3, the DNA is TGTGCCACCAGTGGCCCGGGACAGGGGGCCGGAGATACGCAGTATTTT.

This clone has more than one count but fewer than ten. The chain joins TRBV6-4 to TRBJ2-3; 8 positions agree with TRBD1. Germline assignment: CDR1 MRHNA and CDR2 SNTAGT. CDR3 length: 15 residues. The V and J ends lost 4 bases and 1 base, in that order; junction bases with no gene match: 4. The CDR3, as DNA: TGTGCCAGCAGTGCCGGACAGGGTGGCACAGATACGCAGTATTTT. Translated: CASSAGQGGTDTQYF.

The genes are TRBV9 and TRBJ1-1; D gene unclear. Germline V gene lookup returns CDR1 SGDLS and CDR2 YYNGEE. Trimming cost V 2 bases and J 5 bases, with 10 bases left between them. The CDR3 runs to 13 residues. This CDR3 is CASSVLEWTEAFF. The DNA of the CDR3 is TGTGCCAGCAGCGTGTTAGAGTGGACTGAAGCTTTCTTT.

This CDR3 reads CASSLNSLNTGELFF. Written as DNA, the CDR3 is TGTGCCAGCAGCTTGAACAGCCTGAACACCGGGGAGCTGTTTTTT. The chain links TRBV5-5 to TRBJ2-2, with D hard to call. V gave up 1 base and J gave up 1 base, with 8 bases separating them. This CDR3 has 15 residues. Germline lookup yields CDR1 SGHKS and CDR2 YYEKEE (reference sequence).